This TCR beta chain was identified during a study of molecular identifiers for immune sequencing clone quantification. At the level of the study: RNA, taken in replicates from roughly 21,000 or 96,000 naive CD8 cells, was split five ways, with four sequenced. Study-level findings and limits: Under 1% of molecules in naive cells, but over 98% of effector molecules, belonged to clones above 20 RNA copies. Underestimation of highly expanded clone sizes could arise where identical TCR molecules share a barcode.

Germline CDR1 is MDHEN and CDR2 is SYDVKM. V lost 4 bases and J 6 bases, leaving 7 bases between the germline ends. The CDR3 totals 11 residues. A note on this clonotype: The antigen is not known.

One entry per CDR3 protein results from TCRdb running MiXCR on the PCR reads. This sample yields 60,000 to 65,000 distinct CDR3 sequences, of which around 19% are seen a single time; more than 1.4% belongs to the top ten. The source is a human donor in good health. Some libraries in this study had Jurkat cell RNA spiked in. The chain couples TRBV28 to TRBJ2-7; D is tentatively TRBD1 or TRBD2 (5 bases each). Sequenced sample: naive CD8+ T cells from blood, with Jurkat cell RNA spiked in. Sample subset: FACS-sorted CD8+CD4-CCR7+CD45RA+ naive T cells. The CDR3 loop reads CASSSGAEQYF. The CDR3 nucleotides are TGTGCCAGCAGTTCCGGGGCCGAGCAGTACTTC.